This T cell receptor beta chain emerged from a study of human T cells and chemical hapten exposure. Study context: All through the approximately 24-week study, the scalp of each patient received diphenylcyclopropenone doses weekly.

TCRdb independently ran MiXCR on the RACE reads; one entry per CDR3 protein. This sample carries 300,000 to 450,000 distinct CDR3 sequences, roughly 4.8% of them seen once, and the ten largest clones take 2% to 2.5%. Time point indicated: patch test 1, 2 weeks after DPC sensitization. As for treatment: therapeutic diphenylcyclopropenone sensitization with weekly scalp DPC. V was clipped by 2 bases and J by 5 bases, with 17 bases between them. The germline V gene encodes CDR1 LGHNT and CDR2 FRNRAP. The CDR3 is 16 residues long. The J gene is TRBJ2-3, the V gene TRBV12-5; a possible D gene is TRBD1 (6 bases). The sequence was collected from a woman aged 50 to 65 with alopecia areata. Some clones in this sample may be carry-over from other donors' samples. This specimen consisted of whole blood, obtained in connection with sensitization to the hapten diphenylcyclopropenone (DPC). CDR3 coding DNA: TGTGCTAGTGGTTTGCCCTCTAGAGGGGGTATAGATACGCAGTATTTT. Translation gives CASGLPSRGGIDTQYF.